This T cell receptor beta chain was found in a study of memory B cells and T cells in multiple sclerosis. TCRdb keeps only in-frame clones here, not all; method: immunoSEQ multiplex PCR. The sample contains 46,000 or so clones, roughly 80% of which appear only once. Turning to this clone: Its antigen is as yet unknown.

V was cut by 6 bases and J by 3 bases, with 15 bases left in between. The CDR3 sequence is 14 residues long. Germline CDR1 and CDR2: MNHNY and SVGAGI (reference sequence). After stimulus-free culture, autoproliferating CFSE-dim and non-proliferating CFSE-high T cells were sequenced separately. Over 4.5x10^7 CFSE-labeled PBMCs were cultured less than nine days unstimulated, then replicate wells were pooled. The chain joins TRBV6-6 to TRBJ2-7; D ambiguous. This receptor was identified in a human donor with multiple sclerosis. Source material: PBMCs from blood kept in culture. The CDR3 protein is CASSPGGLIYEQYF. The CDR3 bases are TGTGCCAGCAGCCCCGGTGGGCTGATCTACGAGCAGTACTTC.